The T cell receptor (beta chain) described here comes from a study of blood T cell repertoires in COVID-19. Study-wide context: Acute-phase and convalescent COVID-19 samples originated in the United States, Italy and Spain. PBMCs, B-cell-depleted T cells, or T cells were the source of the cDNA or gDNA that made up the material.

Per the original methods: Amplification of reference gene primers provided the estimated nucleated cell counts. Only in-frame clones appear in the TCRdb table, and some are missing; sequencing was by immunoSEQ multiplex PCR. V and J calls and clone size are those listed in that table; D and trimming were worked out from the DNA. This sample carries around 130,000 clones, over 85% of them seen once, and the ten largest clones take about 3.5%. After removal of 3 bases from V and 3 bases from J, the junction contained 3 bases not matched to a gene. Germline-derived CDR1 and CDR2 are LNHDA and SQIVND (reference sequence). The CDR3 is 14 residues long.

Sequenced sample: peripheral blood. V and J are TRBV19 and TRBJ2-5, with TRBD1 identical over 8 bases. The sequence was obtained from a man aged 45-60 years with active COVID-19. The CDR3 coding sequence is TGTGCCAGTAGTATCCGGACAGGGAAAGAGACCCAGTACTTC. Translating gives CASSIRTGKETQYF. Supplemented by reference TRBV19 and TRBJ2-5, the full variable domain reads DGGITQSPKYLFRKEGQNVTLSCEQNLNHDAMYWYRQDPGQGLRLIYYSQIVNDFQKGDIAEGYSVSREKKESFPLTVTSAQKNPTAFYLCASSIRTGKETQYFGPGTRLLVL.